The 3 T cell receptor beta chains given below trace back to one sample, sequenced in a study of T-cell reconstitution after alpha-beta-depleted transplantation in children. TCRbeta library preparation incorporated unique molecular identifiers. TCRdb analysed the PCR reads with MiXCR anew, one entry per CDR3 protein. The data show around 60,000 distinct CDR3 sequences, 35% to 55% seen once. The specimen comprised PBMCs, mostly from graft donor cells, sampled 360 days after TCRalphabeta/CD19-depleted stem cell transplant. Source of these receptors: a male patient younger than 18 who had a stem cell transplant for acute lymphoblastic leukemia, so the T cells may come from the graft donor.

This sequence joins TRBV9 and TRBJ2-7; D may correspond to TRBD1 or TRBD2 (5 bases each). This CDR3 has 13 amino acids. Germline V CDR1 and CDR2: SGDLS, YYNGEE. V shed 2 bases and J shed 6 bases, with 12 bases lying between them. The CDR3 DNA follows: TGTGCCAGCAGCGTTGGGGGATTAGGCGAGCAGTACTTC. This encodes CASSVGGLGEQYF.

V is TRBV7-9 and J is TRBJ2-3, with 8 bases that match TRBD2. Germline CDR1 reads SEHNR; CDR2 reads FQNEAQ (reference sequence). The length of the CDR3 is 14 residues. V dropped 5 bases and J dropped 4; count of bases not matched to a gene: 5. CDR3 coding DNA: TGTGCCAGCAGCCATGGACTAGCAGCAGATACGCAGTATTTT. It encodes CASSHGLAADTQYF.

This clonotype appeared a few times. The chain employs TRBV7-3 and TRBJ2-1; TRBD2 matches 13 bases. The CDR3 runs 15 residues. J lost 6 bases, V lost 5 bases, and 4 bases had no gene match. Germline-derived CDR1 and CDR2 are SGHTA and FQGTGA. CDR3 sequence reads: CASSHGLAGANEQFF. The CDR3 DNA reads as TGTGCCAGCAGCCATGGACTAGCGGGGGCCAATGAGCAGTTCTTC.